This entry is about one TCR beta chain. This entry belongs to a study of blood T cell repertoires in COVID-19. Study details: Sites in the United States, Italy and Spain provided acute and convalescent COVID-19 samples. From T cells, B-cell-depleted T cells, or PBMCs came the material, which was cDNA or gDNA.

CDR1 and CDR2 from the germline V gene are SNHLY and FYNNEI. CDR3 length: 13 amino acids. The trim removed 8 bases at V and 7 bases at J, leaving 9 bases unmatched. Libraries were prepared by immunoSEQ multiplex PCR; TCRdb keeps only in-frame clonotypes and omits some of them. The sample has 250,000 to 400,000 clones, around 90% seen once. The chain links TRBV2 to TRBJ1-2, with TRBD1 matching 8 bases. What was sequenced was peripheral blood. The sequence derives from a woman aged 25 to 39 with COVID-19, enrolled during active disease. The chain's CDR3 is CASGVFQGAGYTF. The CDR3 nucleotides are TGTGCCAGCGGGGTGTTCCAGGGGGCTGGCTACACCTTC.